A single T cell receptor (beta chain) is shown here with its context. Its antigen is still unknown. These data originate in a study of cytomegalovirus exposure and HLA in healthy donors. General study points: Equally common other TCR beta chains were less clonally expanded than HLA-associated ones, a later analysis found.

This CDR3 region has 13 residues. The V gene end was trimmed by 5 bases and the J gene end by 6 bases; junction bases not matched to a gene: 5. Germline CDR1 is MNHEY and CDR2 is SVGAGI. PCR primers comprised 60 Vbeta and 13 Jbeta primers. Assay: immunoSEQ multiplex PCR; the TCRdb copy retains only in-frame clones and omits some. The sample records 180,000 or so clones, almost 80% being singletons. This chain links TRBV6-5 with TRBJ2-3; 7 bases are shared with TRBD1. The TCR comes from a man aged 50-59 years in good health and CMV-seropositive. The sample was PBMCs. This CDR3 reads CASSAQGLDTQYF. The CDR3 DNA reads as TGTGCCAGCAGTGCACAGGGGTTGGATACGCAGTATTTT.